This TCR beta chain was obtained from a study of T cell changes during pregnancy in multiple sclerosis. Some clones are missing from TCRdb's copy, which holds only in-frame ones; the method was immunoSEQ multiplex PCR. The sample consists of around 36,000 clones, approximately 92% of them appearing once. This CDR3 contains 15 residues. Trimming took 6 bases from V and 6 from J; bases not matched to a gene: 8. Germline-derived CDR1 and CDR2 are MNHEY and SVGAGI. The sequencing here drew on CD4+ T cells from peripheral blood mononuclear cells, taken in the third trimester of pregnancy. This TCR was recovered from a female donor with multiple sclerosis, enrolled in a pregnancy study. The genes are TRBV6-5 and TRBJ2-2, with 9 bases that match TRBD2. Here the CDR3 reads CASRTGTSIPGELFF. Here the CDR3 DNA reads TGTGCCAGCAGGACCGGGACTAGCATCCCCGGGGAGCTGTTTTTT.